Presented here are 13 T cell receptor beta chains from one specimen sequenced in a study of Graves' ophthalmopathy and Graves' hyperthyroidism. Using RNA transcripts, the TCR beta CDR3 regions were amplified. An initial RT-PCR round employing HTBI primers preceded a second-round multiplex PCR. TCRdb recomputed calls from the multiplex PCR reads with MiXCR, one row per CDR3 protein. The top ten clones hold roughly 5.2% of a sample with 150,000 to 200,000 distinct CDR3 sequences, 30% to 45% of them seen once. The sample was peripheral blood. These TCRs come from a woman aged 40-49 years with Graves' ophthalmopathy.

This clonotype appeared many times. The chain carries TRBV11-1 and TRBJ2-7; the match to TRBD2 covers 14 bases. The ends lost 3 bases at V and 4 bases at J; junction bases unmatched: 5. The V gene's germline CDR1 is SGHAT and CDR2 FQDESV (reference sequence). The CDR3 extends over 16 amino acids. CDR3 DNA sequence: TGTGCCAGCAGCTTCGGGACTAGCGGGAGCTTATACGAGCAGTACTTC. Protein sequence: CASSFGTSGSLYEQYF.

This clonotype was seen many times. This rearrangement joins TRBV19 to TRBJ1-5; D is undetermined. CDR3 size: 13 residues. The germline V gene has CDR1 LNHDA and CDR2 SQIVND (reference sequence). The V and J ends lost 1 base and 0 bases respectively, with 1 base between them. The CDR3 DNA follows: TGTGCCAGTAGTATAGCTAGCAATCAGCCCCAGCATTTT. This gives the protein CASSIASNQPQHF.

The rearrangement joins TRBV6-1 to TRBJ1-5, with 10 bases fitting TRBD1. With V trimmed by 7 bases and J by 9 bases, 12 bases remained unmatched. Germline V gene lookup returns CDR1 MNHNS and CDR2 SASEGT. There are 15 residues in the CDR3. The CDR3 is CASKKETGGLGPQHF. DNA for the CDR3: TGTGCCAGCAAAAAGGAGACAGGGGGCTTGGGGCCCCAGCATTTT.

Ten or more counts support this clonotype. V and J are TRBV27 and TRBJ1-6; D may be TRBD1 (5 bases). The CDR3 sequence is 14 residues long. From germline, CDR1 is MNHEY and CDR2 SMNVEV (reference sequence). Trimming removed 6 bases from V and 6 bases from J, with 12 bases in between. CDR3 amino acids: CASSVSGLNSPLHF. For the CDR3, the DNA is TGTGCCAGCAGCGTATCGGGACTTAATTCACCCCTCCACTTT.

The rearrangement joins TRBV19 to TRBJ2-7; the match to TRBD2 covers 13 bases. The CDR3 consists of 16 residues. Germline V gene sequence: CDR1 LNHDA, CDR2 SQIVND (reference sequence). With V trimmed by 5 bases and J by 1 base, 5 bases remained unmatched. The CDR3 spells CASSPGLAGRSYEQYF. The CDR3 DNA is TGTGCCAGTAGTCCGGGACTAGCGGGGAGGTCCTACGAGCAGTACTTC.

This clonotype was recorded at least ten times. V usage is TRBV3-1 and J usage is TRBJ1-1; D is perhaps TRBD1 (5 bases). Germline V gene sequence: CDR1 LGHDT, CDR2 YNNKEL (reference sequence). This CDR3 region has 16 residues. V lost 3 bases and J 1 base, leaving 15 bases between the germline ends. The chain's CDR3 is CASSHSNSGTNTEAFF. The CDR3 nucleotides read TGTGCCAGCAGCCATTCAAATTCCGGGACGAACACTGAAGCTTTCTTT.

At least ten counts were recorded for this clonotype. The rearrangement joins TRBV18 to TRBJ1-5; possible D gene TRBD1, 6 bases. The CDR3 is 16 residues long. The V gene lost 3 bases and the J gene lost 3 bases, with 15 bases spanning the gap. Germline loops: CDR1 KGHSH, CDR2 LQKENI. The CDR3 DNA is TGTGCCAGCTCACCCCGACAGGAGCTCGACAATCAGCCCCAGCATTTT. Protein sequence: CASSPRQELDNQPQHF.

The chain employs TRBV7-6 and TRBJ2-5; no definite D call. Germline values: CDR1 SGHVS, CDR2 FNYEAQ. With 5 bases removed from V and 5 bases from J, the gap between germline ends came to 27 bases. The CDR3 consists of 18 residues. DNA of the CDR3: TGTGCCAGCAGCAAAGTCCCGGGCGTGGTGGGGTCGAGGGAGACCCAGTACTTC. Protein: CASSKVPGVVGSRETQYF.

This clonotype was picked up many times. V and J are TRBV7-8 and TRBJ2-5; 11 bases align to TRBD2. CDR1 SGHVS and CDR2 FQNEAQ come from the germline V gene. The length of the CDR3 is 17 residues. J lost 3 bases, V lost 1 base, and 7 bases had no gene match. CDR3 DNA: TGTGCCAGCAGCTTAGATTTTCGACTAGCGGGGAAAGAGACCCAGTACTTC. Its translation is CASSLDFRLAGKETQYF.

The rearrangement joins TRBV20-1 to TRBJ2-7; 7 nucleotides agree with TRBD1. CDR3 size: 14 residues. J lost 3 bases, V lost 6 bases, and 11 bases had no gene match. Germline CDR1 reads DFQATT; CDR2 reads SNEGSKA (reference sequence). This CDR3 reads CSAPLGRGFYEQYF. The CDR3 DNA reads as TGCAGTGCACCCCTGGGCAGGGGGTTCTACGAGCAGTACTTC.

The chain recombines TRBV7-2 with TRBJ2-7; D unclear. V was pared by 5 bases and J by 3 bases, with 14 bases between. Germline-derived CDR1 and CDR2 are SGHTA and FQGNSA. This CDR3 comprises 14 residues. The CDR3 nucleotides are TGTGCCAGCAGCGCCGGTAGGAACCTCTACGAGCAGTACTTC. Encoded protein: CASSAGRNLYEQYF.

The chain joins TRBV11-2 to TRBJ2-7; D remains ambiguous. V dropped 2 bases and J dropped 6 bases, with 8 bases sitting between them. CDR3 length equals 12 residues. The germline V gene has CDR1 SGHAT and CDR2 FQNNGV. CDR3 loop: CASSLNYGEQYF. CDR3 in DNA: TGTGCCAGCAGCTTAAACTATGGCGAGCAGTACTTC.

This clonotype was found many times. This chain connects TRBV20-1 to TRBJ1-5; the D gene is possibly TRBD1 (6 bases). The CDR3 loop spans 12 amino acids. The V end lost 4 bases, the J end lost 7 bases, and 11 bases lay between the germline ends. The V gene's germline CDR1 is DFQATT and CDR2 SNEGSKA (reference sequence). As DNA, the CDR3 is TGCAGTGCTACAGGGCAGGGGCAGCCCCAGCATTTT. It is translated as CSATGQGQPQHF.